In this sample, the clone carrying this T cell receptor beta chain turned up a few times. No antigen is known for it. Using its own MiXCR run on the reads, TCRdb lists one record per CDR3 protein. The sample shows about 570,000 distinct CDR3 sequences, approximately 40% of them seen only once. The data stem from a study of T cell repertoires in cytomegalovirus infection. Study information: Carrying CMV and the relevant HLA type showed in public TCR beta signatures.

Germline V lookup: CDR1 SGHTA, CDR2 FQGNSA. The CDR3 has 16 amino acids. The ends lost 3 bases at V and 3 bases at J; junction bases unmatched: 6. The sequencing used cultured PBMCs, collected from culture after CMV antigen stimulation. V is TRBV7-2 and J is TRBJ1-2; 11 bases align to TRBD1. This receptor was taken from a human donor in good health (CMV status not recorded). Some clones in this sample may be carry-over from other donors' samples. DNA of the CDR3: TGTGCCAGCAGCTTTGGGGGACAGGGGGGGTACTATGGCTACACCTTC. Translation: CASSFGGQGGYYGYTF.